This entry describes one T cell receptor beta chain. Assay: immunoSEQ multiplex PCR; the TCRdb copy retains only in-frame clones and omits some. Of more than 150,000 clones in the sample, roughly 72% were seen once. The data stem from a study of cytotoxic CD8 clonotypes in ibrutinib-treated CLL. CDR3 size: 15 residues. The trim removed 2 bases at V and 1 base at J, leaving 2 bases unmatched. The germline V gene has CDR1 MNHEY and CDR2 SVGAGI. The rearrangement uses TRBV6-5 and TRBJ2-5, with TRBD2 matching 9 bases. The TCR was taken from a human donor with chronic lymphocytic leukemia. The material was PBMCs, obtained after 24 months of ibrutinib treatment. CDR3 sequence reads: CASSYAGGIQETQYF. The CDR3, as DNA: TGTGCCAGCAGTTACGCGGGAGGGATCCAAGAGACCCAGTACTTC.